What follows are 14 T cell receptor beta chains derived from one specimen sequenced in a study of T cells after yellow fever vaccination. Each CDR3 protein is one row after TCRdb ran MiXCR on the 5' RACE reads. The sample has about 510,000 distinct CDR3 sequences, 21% seen once. Sequenced material: PBMCs, taken roughly 20 days after the first yellow fever vaccination. These receptors came from a man between 18 and 35 years old who received the YFV17D yellow fever vaccine.

This clonotype came up a few times. The CDR3 loop reads CASSRPEAASYEQYF. In DNA form, the CDR3 reads TGCGCCAGCAGCCGTCCAGAGGCGGCCTCCTACGAGCAGTACTTC. V gene TRBV5-1 combines with J gene TRBJ2-7; D gene unclear. V lost 4 bases to trimming and J lost 0 bases, with 14 bases between them. Germline-derived CDR1 and CDR2 are SGHRS and YFSETQ. This CDR3 is built from 15 residues.

This CDR3 reads CSADSSSDEQYF. The DNA of the CDR3 is TGCAGTGCCGATTCCTCTAGCGATGAGCAGTACTTC. This chain connects TRBV20-1 to TRBJ2-7, with a weak D call TRBD2 (6 bases). The CDR3 contains 12 residues. V was pared by 6 bases and J by 7 bases, with 16 bases between. The V gene's germline CDR1 is DFQATT and CDR2 SNEGSKA (reference sequence).

This clonotype appeared many times. This chain joins TRBV7-9 and TRBJ2-5; D not resolved. V gave up 3 bases and J gave up 4 bases, with 9 bases separating them. This CDR3 comprises 13 residues. Germline V gene data show CDR1 as SEHNR and CDR2 as FQNEAQ (reference sequence). The CDR3 spells CASSLVARETQYF. CDR3 in DNA: TGTGCCAGCAGCTTGGTAGCCCGAGAGACCCAGTACTTC.

The chain couples TRBV5-4 to TRBJ2-5, with 9 bases that match TRBD1. V shed 4 bases, J shed 5 bases, and the junction held 12 bases outside the gene matches. The CDR3 length is 16 residues. The germline gives CDR1 SGHNT, CDR2 YYREEE (reference sequence). The CDR3 spells CASSRPGQGLGETQYF. The DNA for the CDR3 is TGTGCCAGCAGCCGACCGGGACAGGGCTTGGGGGAGACCCAGTACTTC.

This clonotype has a handful of counts. V usage is TRBV6-2 or TRBV6-3 and J usage is TRBJ2-7; perhaps D is TRBD1 or TRBD2 (5 bases each). V shed 4 bases and J shed 3 bases, with 16 bases lying between them. The CDR3 is 15 amino acids. CDR1 MNHEY and CDR2 SVGEGT come from the germline V gene. The CDR3 sequence is CASSWGFGGVYEQYF. Written as DNA, the CDR3 is TGTGCCAGCAGTTGGGGGTTCGGAGGAGTCTACGAGCAGTACTTC.

V and J are TRBV7-2 and TRBJ1-2; D may be TRBD1 (5 bases). Trimming removed 6 bases at V and 2 bases at J, with 13 bases between. The CDR3 runs 14 residues. Germline V gives CDR1 SGHTA, CDR2 FQGNSA. DNA for the CDR3: TGTGCCAGCAGTCGGCCGGGGGGGAACTATGGCTACACCTTC. It specifies CASSRPGGNYGYTF.

The chain has TRBV6-1 and TRBJ1-1, with TRBD1 identical over 8 bases. CDR3 length: 13 amino acids. Trimming took 5 bases from V and 5 from J; bases not matched to a gene: 4. CDR1 is MNHNS, CDR2 SASEGT, per germline. The CDR3 spells CASSITGGTEAFF. As DNA, the CDR3 is TGTGCCAGCAGTATAACAGGGGGGACTGAAGCTTTCTTT.

Of note for this clonotype: This may stem from a read error, because a much larger clone lies one nucleotide away. The genes are TRBV5-4 and TRBJ2-4; TRBD2 is a possible D gene (7 bases). V was trimmed by 4 bases and J by 5 bases, leaving 16 bases between them. Germline CDR1 and CDR2: SGHNT and YYREEE (reference sequence). The CDR3 extends over 15 amino acids. CDR3 residues: CASSQGRAGENIQYF. As DNA, the CDR3 is TGTGCCAGCAGCCAGGGGAGGGCAGGAGAAAACATTCAGTACTTC.

This clonotype was seen more than once but under ten times. The chain employs TRBV19 and TRBJ2-3, with D perhaps matching TRBD1 (5 bases). Deletions cut 3 bases from V and 3 bases from J, with 7 bases between. The CDR3 has 13 residues. Germline V gives CDR1 LNHDA, CDR2 SQIVND (reference sequence). The CDR3 sequence: CASSMGLTDTQYF. CDR3 bases: TGTGCCAGTAGTATGGGGCTTACAGATACGCAGTATTTT.

This clonotype has a handful of counts. This chain joins TRBV5-1 and TRBJ2-7; D gene ambiguous. Trimming left V 2 bases short and J 1 base short, with 4 bases between. Germline CDR1 and CDR2: SGHRS and YFSETQ. This CDR3 spans 12 amino acids. CDR3 in DNA: TGCGCCAGCAGCTTCAGTTCCTACGAGCAGTACGTC. The encoded protein is CASSFSSYEQYV.

This clonotype was detected only a few times. V is TRBV19 and J is TRBJ2-1; TRBD2 matches at 14 bases. Germline CDR1 reads LNHDA; CDR2 reads SQIVND (reference sequence). V was clipped by 8 bases and J by 8 bases; unmatched bases: 8. The CDR3 contains 15 residues. The CDR3 sequence: CASSRTSGGSHEQFF. In nucleotides, the CDR3 is TGTGCCAGTTCCCGGACTAGCGGGGGGTCCCATGAGCAGTTCTTC.

This clonotype was counted ten times or more. This sequence joins TRBV9 and TRBJ2-5; perhaps TRBD1 as D (5 bases). The CDR3 covers 13 residues. Trimming pared 3 bases from V and 5 bases from J, leaving 11 bases between. Germline CDR1 and CDR2: SGDLS and YYNGEE. As DNA, the CDR3 is TGTGCCAGCAGCGCACAGGTGGGGGAGACCCAGTACTTC. This sequence encodes CASSAQVGETQYF.

In this sample, this clonotype turned up a few times. This chain uses TRBV29-1 with TRBJ1-1; D perhaps matches TRBD1 (5 bases). This CDR3 spans 15 amino acids. Trimming pared 4 bases from V and 1 base from J, leaving 16 bases between. Per the germline V gene, CDR1 is SQVTM and CDR2 is ANQGSEA. The CDR3 sequence: CSVAGDQRRNTEAFF. CDR3 DNA: TGCAGCGTTGCGGGGGACCAACGTAGGAACACTGAAGCTTTCTTT.

This clonotype was seen ten or more times. J is TRBJ1-2 and V is TRBV6-5; possible D gene TRBD1, 5 bases. This CDR3 has 14 residues. In germline, CDR1 is MNHEY, CDR2 SVGAGI. Trimming took off 0 bases at V and 8 bases at J, with 13 bases between the two ends. The CDR3 spells CASSYSPAGEGYTF. As DNA, the CDR3 is TGTGCCAGCAGTTACTCGCCGGCGGGGGAAGGCTACACCTTC.